Included here is one TCR beta chain sequence, with context. Its antigen is unidentified. The primer mix had 60 Vbeta and 13 Jbeta primers. Some clones are missing from TCRdb's copy, which holds only in-frame ones; the method was immunoSEQ multiplex PCR. The data show about 120,000 clones, under 90% seen once. This sample is drawn from a study of cytomegalovirus exposure and HLA in healthy donors. Findings and caveats of the study: In a later analysis, a missense DCLRE1C variant was linked to TCR beta V- and J-gene trimming. TCR beta sequences reportedly predicted the HLA-A and HLA-B alleles of most subjects accurately.

The sample comprised PBMCs. This sequence was found in a female donor in good health and CMV-seropositive.

This chain's CDR3 is CASSYATGGLQHF. The CDR3 coding sequence is TGTGCCAGCAGTTACGCCACAGGGGGACTCCAGCATTTT. This chain uses TRBV6-5 with TRBJ1-5; the match to TRBD1 covers 8 bases. The CDR3 covers 13 residues. Germline V gene data show CDR1 as MNHEY and CDR2 as SVGAGI. The trim removed 2 bases at V and 12 bases at J, leaving 6 bases unmatched.